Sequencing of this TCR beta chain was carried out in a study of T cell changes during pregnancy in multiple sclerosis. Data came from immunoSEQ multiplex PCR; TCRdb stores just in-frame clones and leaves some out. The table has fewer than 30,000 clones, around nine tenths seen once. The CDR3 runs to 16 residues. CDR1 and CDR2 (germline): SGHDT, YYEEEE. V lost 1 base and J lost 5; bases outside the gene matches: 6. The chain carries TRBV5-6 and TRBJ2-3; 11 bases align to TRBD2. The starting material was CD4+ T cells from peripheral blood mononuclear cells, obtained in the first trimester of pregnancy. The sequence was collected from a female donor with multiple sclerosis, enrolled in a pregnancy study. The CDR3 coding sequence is TGTGCCAGCAGCTTGATGGTAGCGGGGGGGGGAGATACGCAGTATTTT. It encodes CASSLMVAGGGDTQYF.